This TCR beta chain was identified in a study of Ad26.COV2.S vaccination and SARS-CoV-2 variants. Study overall: Donor got 5x10^10 or 1x10^11 viral particles of Ad26.COV2.S. General observations from the study: People who got the vaccine had more spike-specific TCR breadth than people who got placebo. It was reported that spike-specific CD8+ and CD4+ T cell responses were substantially broad after vaccination.

The treatment was: roughly 20 received Ad26.COV2.S at low or high dose, single or two shots; about 5 received placebo; per-sample allocation not given. Day 63 after the first injection of vaccine or placebo was the sampling time. SARS-CoV-2 spike from the Wuhan strain was encoded by the vaccine, an Ad26 vector. The V and J ends lost 8 bases and 1 base respectively, with 11 bases between them. The length of the CDR3 is 14 residues. The germline CDR1 and CDR2 sequences are SGHNT and YENEEA. The data were produced by immunoSEQ multiplex PCR, yet TCRdb's version contains in-frame clones alone and is incomplete. The table has around 270,000 clones, roughly 87% seen once; the top ten hold roughly 3%. Of note for this clone: Its antigen remains unidentified.

V gene TRBV11-3 combines with J gene TRBJ2-2; D might be TRBD2 (5 bases). This receptor was identified in a person between 18 and 60 years old who received the Ad26.COV2.S COVID-19 vaccine or a placebo. The input for sequencing was peripheral blood, taken in a trial of Ad26.COV2.S vaccine versus placebo. The CDR3 here is CASEREGNTGELFF. DNA for the CDR3: TGTGCCAGCGAACGAGAGGGGAACACCGGGGAGCTGTTTTTT.